This TCR beta chain was recovered during a study of cytomegalovirus exposure and HLA in healthy donors. Germline V gene sequence: CDR1 SGHTA, CDR2 FQGTGA. This CDR3 spans 17 amino acids. J lost 2 bases, V lost 8 bases, and 12 bases had no gene match. 60 Vbeta and 13 Jbeta primers were used in PCR. Original processing notes: Later, an analysis found approximately 80 million unique TCR beta chains, and about 10 million of these were shared. TCRdb keeps only in-frame clones here, not all; method: immunoSEQ multiplex PCR. The DNA gave D and trimming, while V, J and clone size come from that table. In the table there are about 170,000 clones, about 82% of which are singletons. Study-wide results and caveats: The records held CMV serostatus as the only immune exposure information. Later genetic work tied a missense DCLRE1C variant to beta-chain V and J trimming. Fewer than 200 TCR beta chains were listed as cytomegalovirus-associated.

Concerning this clone: What it recognizes is unknown.

The sequence derives from a woman between 50 and 59 years old in good health and CMV-seropositive. Sequencing was performed on PBMCs. The chain uses TRBV7-3 and TRBJ2-5, with TRBD1 matching over 12 bases. The CDR3 DNA sequence: TGTGCCAGCTCCTCCGGGACAGGGGGCTCTTGGCAAGAGACCCAGTACTTC. It yields the protein CASSSGTGGSWQETQYF.